The 4 T cell receptor beta chains reported below all come from one sample, sequenced in a study of shared T cell receptors in the human thymus. The method was immunoSEQ multiplex PCR; TCRdb's version includes in-frame clones alone and lacks a portion of them. The table shows more than 550,000 clones, with around 87% occurring only once. These records were also assigned to another study, of human thymus T cells.

The material sequenced was thymocytes. Every receptor here comes from a boy younger than two with a congenital heart defect.

The chain uses TRBV7-8 and TRBJ1-4, with 9 bases aligning to TRBD1. The CDR3 totals 15 residues. Losses at the gene ends were 0 bases for V and 7 bases for J; bases not matched to a gene: 3. CDR1 is SGHVS and CDR2 is FQNEAQ in the germline V gene. The CDR3 protein is CASSLAGTGSEKLFF. The CDR3 DNA follows: TGTGCCAGCAGCTTAGCTGGGACAGGGTCTGAAAAACTGTTTTTT.

This sequence joins TRBV28 and TRBJ2-6; D might be TRBD1 (6 bases). From germline, CDR1 is MDHEN and CDR2 SYDVKM. The CDR3 runs to 16 residues. V lost 7 bases and J lost 0, with 13 bases in between. The CDR3 loop is CASKSTGPSGANVLTF. CDR3 bases: TGTGCCAGCAAATCGACAGGTCCCTCTGGGGCCAACGTCCTGACTTTC.

The chain links TRBV2 to TRBJ1-1, with D uncertain. The CDR3 has 15 residues. The V end was cut by 9 bases, the J end by 10 bases, with 27 bases between. CDR1 SNHLY and CDR2 FYNNEI come from the germline V gene. CDR3 sequence reads: CARLHLRGSRKGAFF. The CDR3 nucleotides are TGTGCCAGACTGCACCTTCGGGGATCACGGAAAGGAGCTTTCTTT.

The chain employs TRBV7-8 and TRBJ2-5; D may be TRBD1 (7 bases). Trimming removed 6 bases from V and 5 bases from J, with 16 bases in between. This CDR3 is built from 14 residues. Germline CDR1 is SGHVS and CDR2 is FQNEAQ. CDR3 bases: TGTGCCAGCAGTTACTCCAGGGGGGTGGAGACCCAGTACTTC. Encoded protein: CASSYSRGVETQYF.